A selection of T cell receptor beta chains follows, all from one sample in a study of identical twins. Using its own MiXCR run on the 5' RACE reads, TCRdb lists one record per CDR3 protein. The table has about 210,000 distinct CDR3 sequences, roughly a tenth seen once. Sequencing input: memory (CD45RO+) T cells sorted from blood. Source of these receptors: a woman between 18 and 29 years old in good health. Both conserved end residues are part of each CDR3. The D gene is left open where the match is weak. The size of a clone is reported for some rows only, either as once, few or many, or as a class for expanded clones.

D gene: -
J gene: TRBJ1-2
clone size: many
V gene: TRBV12-3/TRBV12-4
CDR3 DNA: TGTGCCAGCAGTTTAGTGGCCGGATCCTATGGCTACACCTTC
CDR3 protein: CASSLVAGSYGYTF

D gene: TRBD1
J gene: TRBJ2-7
clone size: few
V gene: TRBV5-6
CDR3 DNA: TGTGCCAGCAGCGAAGACAGGGGGATCCACGAGCAGTACTTC
CDR3 protein: CASSEDRGIHEQYF

D gene: -
J gene: TRBJ2-3
clone size: -
V gene: TRBV6-2/TRBV6-3
CDR3 DNA: TGTGCCAGCAGTTACTCCGGGGGAAGGTCAGATACGCAGTATTTT
CDR3 protein: CASSYSGGRSDTQYF

D gene: TRBD2
J gene: TRBJ2-1
clone size: -
V gene: TRBV3-1
CDR3 DNA: TGTGCCAGCAGCCAGAGCGGGATTTCGACGTTCTTC
CDR3 protein: CASSQSGISTFF

D gene: TRBD1
J gene: TRBJ1-2
clone size: many
V gene: TRBV12-3/TRBV12-4
CDR3 DNA: TGTGCCAGCAGACTGACAGGGGTGAATGGAAATGGCTACACCTTC
CDR3 protein: CASRLTGVNGNGYTF

D gene: -
J gene: TRBJ2-5
clone size: -
V gene: TRBV20-1
CDR3 DNA: TGCAGTGCTAGGGAGGAAGTCAAAGAGACCCAGTACTTC
CDR3 protein: CSAREEVKETQYF

D gene: TRBD1
J gene: TRBJ2-7
clone size: many
V gene: TRBV12-3/TRBV12-4
CDR3 DNA: TGTGCCAGCAGTTTCGGCGGACAGGGGGCCTACGAGCAGTACTTC
CDR3 protein: CASSFGGQGAYEQYF

D gene: -
J gene: TRBJ1-5
clone size: many
V gene: TRBV7-2
CDR3 DNA: TGTGCCAGCAGCTCACAGGGAAATCAGCCCCAGCATTTT
CDR3 protein: CASSSQGNQPQHF

D gene: -
J gene: TRBJ1-1
clone size: -
V gene: TRBV19
CDR3 DNA: TGTGCCAGTATGGAAGGCACTGAAGCTTTCTTT
CDR3 protein: CASMEGTEAFF

D gene: -
J gene: TRBJ2-3
clone size: many
V gene: TRBV12-3/TRBV12-4
CDR3 DNA: TGTGCCAGCAGTTTTGGGACAAGGTTTTCCGATACGCAGTATTTT
CDR3 protein: CASSFGTRFSDTQYF

D gene: -
J gene: TRBJ1-2
clone size: few
V gene: TRBV7-9
CDR3 DNA: TGTGCCAGCAGCTTAGAGAGGCAGGGCCATGGCTACACCTTC
CDR3 protein: CASSLERQGHGYTF

D gene: TRBD2
J gene: TRBJ2-1
clone size: -
V gene: TRBV20-1
CDR3 DNA: TGCAGTGCTAAGGGCCTAGCGGGGCTTTACAATGAGCAGTTCTTC
CDR3 protein: CSAKGLAGLYNEQFF

D gene: TRBD1
J gene: TRBJ2-7
clone size: -
V gene: TRBV14
CDR3 DNA: TGTGCCAGCAGCCAAGATTTGGGACAGGGGACTTACGAGCAGTACTTC
CDR3 protein: CASSQDLGQGTYEQYF

D gene: -
J gene: TRBJ2-7
clone size: few
V gene: TRBV7-8
CDR3 DNA: TGTGCCAGCAGCTTAGAGGAAGTCTCCTACGAGCAGTACTTC
CDR3 protein: CASSLEEVSYEQYF

D gene: -
J gene: TRBJ2-3
clone size: few
V gene: TRBV27
CDR3 DNA: TGTGCCAGCGGCCCGCGGGTGCCCACAGATACGCAGTATTTT
CDR3 protein: CASGPRVPTDTQYF

D gene: TRBD1
J gene: TRBJ2-7
clone size: few
V gene: TRBV20-1
CDR3 DNA: TGCAGTGCTCGTCCGGGACAGCATTACGAGCAGTACTTC
CDR3 protein: CSARPGQHYEQYF

D gene: TRBD2
J gene: TRBJ2-1
clone size: few
V gene: TRBV29-1
CDR3 DNA: TGCAGCGTTGTACTAGCGTCTCACTCCTCCTACAATGAGCAGTTCTTC
CDR3 protein: CSVVLASHSSYNEQFF

D gene: TRBD1
J gene: TRBJ2-1
clone size: -
V gene: TRBV4-2
CDR3 DNA: TGTGCCAGCAGCCAAAACAGGGGCTTGGAGCAGTTCTTC
CDR3 protein: CASSQNRGLEQFF

D gene: -
J gene: TRBJ2-1
clone size: many
V gene: TRBV6-5
CDR3 DNA: TGTGCCAGCAGTTTGCCGGGAAATGAGCAGTTCTTC
CDR3 protein: CASSLPGNEQFF

D gene: TRBD1
J gene: TRBJ2-7
clone size: many
V gene: TRBV12-3/TRBV12-4
CDR3 DNA: TGTGCCAGCAGTGATACAGGGGGTAGCTCCTACGAGCAGTACTTC
CDR3 protein: CASSDTGGSSYEQYF

D gene: TRBD1
J gene: TRBJ2-2
clone size: -
V gene: TRBV7-2
CDR3 DNA: TGTGCCAGCAGCTCCAGACAGGGAAACACCGGGGAGCTGTTTTTT
CDR3 protein: CASSSRQGNTGELFF

D gene: TRBD1
J gene: TRBJ2-1
clone size: few
V gene: TRBV18
CDR3 DNA: TGTGCCAGCTCACCTGACAGGGTGCATGAGCAGTTCTTC
CDR3 protein: CASSPDRVHEQFF

D gene: -
J gene: TRBJ1-6
clone size: many
V gene: TRBV14
CDR3 DNA: TGTGCCAGCAGCCACCCCCCCACCAATTCACCCCTCCACTTT
CDR3 protein: CASSHPPTNSPLHF

D gene: TRBD2
J gene: TRBJ2-4
clone size: many
V gene: TRBV6-1
CDR3 DNA: TGTGCCAGCACTAGCGGGGGCCATAAAAACATTCAGTACTTC
CDR3 protein: CASTSGGHKNIQYF

D gene: -
J gene: TRBJ2-5
clone size: few
V gene: TRBV9
CDR3 DNA: TGTGCCAGCAGCGTTTCTGTAGGTTTGGCATACGACCTGTACCAAGAGACCCAGTACTTC
CDR3 protein: CASSVSVGLAYDLYQETQYF

D gene: -
J gene: TRBJ1-4
clone size: -
V gene: TRBV11-2
CDR3 DNA: TGTGCCAGCAGCTTAGACACAGGACCGAATGAAAAACTGTTTTTT
CDR3 protein: CASSLDTGPNEKLFF

D gene: -
J gene: TRBJ2-3
clone size: many
V gene: TRBV5-1
CDR3 DNA: TGCGCCAGCAGAGAGGACAGCACAGATACGCAGTATTTT
CDR3 protein: CASREDSTDTQYF

D gene: -
J gene: TRBJ2-3
clone size: many
V gene: TRBV5-1
CDR3 DNA: TGCGCCAGCAGCCTCAGGCCAGATACGCAGTATTTT
CDR3 protein: CASSLRPDTQYF

D gene: TRBD2
J gene: TRBJ2-6
clone size: few
V gene: TRBV11-2
CDR3 DNA: TGTGCCAGCAGCCCCCGACTAGCGGGAACCTCTGGGGCCAACGTCCTGACTTTC
CDR3 protein: CASSPRLAGTSGANVLTF

D gene: -
J gene: TRBJ1-1
clone size: -
V gene: TRBV12-3/TRBV12-4
CDR3 DNA: TGTGCCAGCAACAAAGGGTATACGGGCACTGAAGCTTTCTTT
CDR3 protein: CASNKGYTGTEAFF

D gene: -
J gene: TRBJ1-1
clone size: -
V gene: TRBV5-1
CDR3 DNA: TGCGCCAGCAGCCCCCTGACGGGGAACACTGAAGCTTTCTTT
CDR3 protein: CASSPLTGNTEAFF

D gene: TRBD2
J gene: TRBJ2-2
clone size: -
V gene: TRBV5-5
CDR3 DNA: TGTGCCAGCAGCTTGAGACTAGCGGGAAACACCGGGGAGCTGTTTTTT
CDR3 protein: CASSLRLAGNTGELFF

D gene: -
J gene: TRBJ1-5
clone size: many
V gene: TRBV2
CDR3 DNA: TGTGCCAGCAGTGGATACGGTAGCAATCAGCCCCAGCATTTT
CDR3 protein: CASSGYGSNQPQHF

D gene: TRBD1
J gene: TRBJ1-3
clone size: many
V gene: TRBV12-3/TRBV12-4
CDR3 DNA: TGTGCCAGCAGTTATACAGGGGTCGGAAACACCATATATTTT
CDR3 protein: CASSYTGVGNTIYF

D gene: -
J gene: TRBJ2-7
clone size: few
V gene: TRBV9
CDR3 DNA: TGTGCCAGCAGCGTAGGTGGCGGACAGACGGACTACGAGCAGTACTTC
CDR3 protein: CASSVGGGQTDYEQYF

D gene: -
J gene: TRBJ1-4
clone size: many
V gene: TRBV7-9
CDR3 DNA: TGTGCCAGCTCCGAAGGGCCAGGGGCGGTTGAAAAACTGTTTTTT
CDR3 protein: CASSEGPGAVEKLFF

D gene: TRBD2
J gene: TRBJ2-1
clone size: many
V gene: TRBV5-1
CDR3 DNA: TGCGCCAGCAGCTTTACGAACGGGGGGGCCGACAATGAGCAGTTCTTC
CDR3 protein: CASSFTNGGADNEQFF

D gene: TRBD2
J gene: TRBJ2-1
clone size: -
V gene: TRBV18
CDR3 DNA: TGTGCCAGCTCGCGACGCCCCGGACTAGCGGGGGGGCTGAATGAGCAGTTCTTC
CDR3 protein: CASSRRPGLAGGLNEQFF

D gene: -
J gene: TRBJ1-4
clone size: -
V gene: TRBV7-9
CDR3 DNA: TGTGCCAGCAGCTTAGCATTGGGTGAAAAACTGTTTTTT
CDR3 protein: CASSLALGEKLFF

D gene: -
J gene: TRBJ1-6
clone size: few
V gene: TRBV7-2
CDR3 DNA: TGTGCCAGCAGCCGAGTGGGCTTTACCTATAATTCACCCCTCCACTTT
CDR3 protein: CASSRVGFTYNSPLHF

D gene: -
J gene: TRBJ2-7
clone size: many
V gene: TRBV6-1
CDR3 DNA: TGTGCCAGCAGTCGACTGACGGGTTACGAGCAGTACTTC
CDR3 protein: CASSRLTGYEQYF

D gene: TRBD1
J gene: TRBJ2-6
clone size: -
V gene: TRBV7-9
CDR3 DNA: TGTGCCAGCAGGCCGGGACAGTCCTCTGGGGCCAACGTCCTGACTTTC
CDR3 protein: CASRPGQSSGANVLTF

D gene: TRBD2
J gene: TRBJ2-3
clone size: many
V gene: TRBV12-3/TRBV12-4
CDR3 DNA: TGTGCCAGCAGTACGGGACTAGCATATACGCAGTATTTT
CDR3 protein: CASSTGLAYTQYF

D gene: TRBD1
J gene: TRBJ1-4
clone size: -
V gene: TRBV29-1
CDR3 DNA: TGCAGCGTCGCCGGGACAGATAGAGAAAAACTGTTTTTT
CDR3 protein: CSVAGTDREKLFF

D gene: -
J gene: TRBJ2-3
clone size: -
V gene: TRBV12-3/TRBV12-4
CDR3 DNA: TGTGCCAGCAGTAAGATAGATACGCAGTATTTT
CDR3 protein: CASSKIDTQYF

D gene: TRBD1
J gene: TRBJ1-2
clone size: -
V gene: TRBV2
CDR3 DNA: TGTGCCGACAGGACAGGGGTTAACTATGGCTACACCTTC
CDR3 protein: CADRTGVNYGYTF

D gene: -
J gene: TRBJ1-2
clone size: few
V gene: TRBV6-6
CDR3 DNA: TGTGCCAGCAGTTTTGGGCAGGGAAATGGCTACACCTTC
CDR3 protein: CASSFGQGNGYTF

D gene: TRBD2
J gene: TRBJ2-1
clone size: few
V gene: TRBV7-7
CDR3 DNA: TGTGCCAGCAGCTTAGAGCGGGACTACAATGAGCAGTTCTTC
CDR3 protein: CASSLERDYNEQFF

D gene: TRBD2
J gene: TRBJ2-3
clone size: few
V gene: TRBV6-1
CDR3 DNA: TGTGCCAGCCGAGAGGGACTAGCGGGGGGCGAAAGCACAGATACGCAGTATTTT
CDR3 protein: CASREGLAGGESTDTQYF

D gene: -
J gene: TRBJ2-3
clone size: few
V gene: TRBV5-1
CDR3 DNA: TGCGCCAGCAGCTTCCACTCCACAGATACGCAGTATTTT
CDR3 protein: CASSFHSTDTQYF

D gene: -
J gene: TRBJ2-7
clone size: few
V gene: TRBV19
CDR3 DNA: TGTGCCAGTCAACCCGGGACGGCGAGCTCCTACGAGCAGTACTTC
CDR3 protein: CASQPGTASSYEQYF

D gene: TRBD1
J gene: TRBJ1-2
clone size: few
V gene: TRBV12-3/TRBV12-4
CDR3 DNA: TGTGCCAGCAGTTCCCAACAGGGGACCCTTAACTATGGCTACACCTTC
CDR3 protein: CASSSQQGTLNYGYTF

D gene: TRBD2
J gene: TRBJ2-3
clone size: few
V gene: TRBV18
CDR3 DNA: TGTGCCAGCTCTCTTGCGGGGGGTGACACAGATACGCAGTATTTT
CDR3 protein: CASSLAGGDTDTQYF

D gene: -
J gene: TRBJ1-5
clone size: many
V gene: TRBV2
CDR3 DNA: TGTGCCAGCGGCGGACAGTTATATAGCAATCAGCCCCAGCATTTT
CDR3 protein: CASGGQLYSNQPQHF

D gene: -
J gene: TRBJ1-6
clone size: -
V gene: TRBV12-3/TRBV12-4
CDR3 DNA: TGTGCCAGCAGTTTGGACGGAACCTCGGGATCACCCCTCCACTTT
CDR3 protein: CASSLDGTSGSPLHF

D gene: TRBD2
J gene: TRBJ2-7
clone size: -
V gene: TRBV18
CDR3 DNA: TGTGCCAGCTCACCGCAGCGGGAGGCTCTCGAGCAGTACTTC
CDR3 protein: CASSPQREALEQYF